The clone carrying this TCR beta chain was recorded many times. What it binds is unknown. The data originate from a study of CD8 T cells in ankylosing spondylitis. Whole-study findings and limits: Seemingly characteristic of ankylosing spondylitis blood was a TCR beta motif consisting of roughly 8 highly homologous variants.

Deletions cut 4 bases from V and 0 bases from J, with 20 bases between. Germline values: CDR1 SGHRS, CDR2 YFSETQ. The CDR3 runs 18 residues. Molecular-barcoded quantitative 5'-RACE produced these TCR beta libraries. A single record per CDR3 protein comes from TCRdb applying MiXCR to the 5' RACE reads. The data contain roughly 90,000 distinct CDR3 sequences, about 8% of them singletons. The source material was blood, either unsorted or a sorted T cell fraction (not recorded which). The chain links TRBV5-1 to TRBJ2-4, with a weak D call TRBD2 (5 bases). This receptor was identified in a male donor with ankylosing spondylitis or in good health (not recorded which). CDR3 DNA sequence: TGCGCCAGCAGCAGCACGAGCTCCTGGGAGATAGCCAAAAACATTCAGTACTTC. Translating gives CASSSTSSWEIAKNIQYF.